One sample yielded the 24 T cell receptor beta chains listed below, sequenced in a study of shared clonotypes between healthy human individuals. Generated by immunoSEQ multiplex PCR, the TCRdb table keeps only in-frame clones and is missing some. The table records a few hundred thousand clones, around 78% of them present only once. Sequencing used PBMCs. These receptors were obtained from a woman between 40 and 50 years old in good health. Some clones in this sample may be carry-over from other donors' samples.

The V and J genes are TRBV28 and TRBJ2-4, with 8 nucleotides matching TRBD1. Trimming took 7 bases from V and 5 from J; bases not matched to a gene: 10. The germline CDR1 and CDR2 sequences are MDHEN and SYDVKM. The CDR3 totals 15 residues. CDR3 sequence reads: CASTRPGQVENIQYF. CDR3 in DNA: TGTGCCAGCACCCGACCGGGACAGGTCGAAAACATTCAGTACTTC.

As to this clone: This may stem from a read error, because a much larger clone lies one nucleotide away. This chain connects TRBV7-9 to TRBJ1-1; unclear D gene. CDR3 length: 13 amino acids. Looked up from germline, CDR1 is SEHNR and CDR2 is FQNEAQ (reference sequence). CDR3 in amino acids: CSSSQSGGPEAFF. CDR3 coding DNA: TGTTCCAGCAGCCAATCCGGTGGGCCTGAAGCTTTCTTT. Drawing the rest from reference TRBV7-9 and TRBJ1-1, the complete variable domain is DTGVSQNPRHKITKRGQNVTFRCDPISEHNRLYWYRQTLGQGPEFLTYFQNEAQLEKSRLLSDRFSAERPKGSFSTLEIQRTEQGDSAMYLCSSSQSGGPEAFFGQGTRLTVV.

The chain links TRBV30 to TRBJ1-5, with a possible D match to TRBD1 (5 bases). Germline V gene sequence: CDR1 GTSNPN, CDR2 SVGIG (reference sequence). The V end was cut by 3 bases, the J end by 2 bases, with 14 bases between. This CDR3 comprises 15 residues. CDR3 loop: CAWREGTFGNQPQHF. CDR3 nucleotide sequence: TGTGCCTGGAGGGAAGGGACGTTCGGCAATCAGCCCCAGCATTTT.

The V and J genes are TRBV7-8 and TRBJ2-7, with D tentatively TRBD2 (5 bases). Germline V gene lookup returns CDR1 SGHVS and CDR2 FQNEAQ. V gave up 0 bases and J gave up 4 bases, with 22 bases separating them. CDR3 length: 18 amino acids. The CDR3 sequence is CASSLALRTLTLPYEQYF. CDR3 sequence (DNA): TGTGCCAGCAGCTTAGCGCTAAGGACTCTCACCCTTCCTTACGAGCAGTACTTC.

This chain uses TRBV29-1 with TRBJ2-7, with D maybe TRBD2 (5 bases). Germline V gives CDR1 SQVTM, CDR2 ANQGSEA. The CDR3 has 13 amino acids. With 8 bases removed from V and 6 bases from J, the gap between germline ends came to 20 bases. This CDR3 is CSFREGPFGEQYF. The CDR3 DNA sequence: TGCAGCTTCCGGGAAGGCCCGTTCGGCGAGCAGTACTTC.

The chain couples TRBV30 to TRBJ2-5; the D is unclear. The CDR3 runs to 13 residues. V lost 4 bases and J 2 bases, leaving 11 bases between the germline ends. Per the germline V gene, CDR1 is GTSNPN and CDR2 is SVGIG (reference sequence). The CDR3 is CAWTGQPQETQYF. The CDR3 DNA is TGTGCCTGGACAGGCCAACCACAAGAGACCCAGTACTTC.

The V call is TRBV15, the J call TRBJ2-1; TRBD2 matches at 14 bases. The CDR3 is made up of 19 amino acids. Trimming at V came to 0 bases and at J to 5 bases, leaving 9 bases not matched to a gene. Looked up from germline, CDR1 is LNHNV and CDR2 is YYDKDF (reference sequence). CDR3 loop: CATSRDLFGTSGSNNEQFF. The DNA for the CDR3 is TGTGCCACCAGCAGAGATCTTTTCGGGACTAGCGGGAGTAACAATGAGCAGTTCTTC.

The chain recombines TRBV5-4 with TRBJ2-1; 7 bases fit TRBD2. Germline V gene sequence: CDR1 SGHNT, CDR2 YYREEE (reference sequence). The V segment lost 3 bases and the J segment 0 bases; nucleotides outside the gene matches: 6. CDR3 length equals 16 residues. CDR3 DNA sequence: TGTGCCAGCAGCTCGATGGGGGGGGACTCCTACAATGAGCAGTTCTTC. This gives the protein CASSSMGGDSYNEQFF. Looking up the rest from reference TRBV5-4 and TRBJ2-1 gives the full variable domain: ETGVTQSPTHLIKTRGQQVTLRCSSQSGHNTVSWYQQALGQGPQFIFQYYREEENGRGNFPPRFSGLQFPNYSSELNVNALELDDSALYLCASSSMGGDSYNEQFFGPGTRLTVL.

V usage is TRBV5-4 and J usage is TRBJ2-1; unclear D gene. V gave up 4 bases and J gave up 5 bases, with 22 bases separating them. The CDR3 loop spans 17 amino acids. Germline CDR1 SGHNT, CDR2 YYREEE (reference sequence). CDR3 DNA: TGTGCCAGCAGCCCACCCCGCGGCCGTCCCAACCACAATGAGCAGTTCTTC. Amino acid sequence: CASSPPRGRPNHNEQFF.

The V call is TRBV9, the J call TRBJ2-1; 14 nucleotides match TRBD2. The CDR3 loop spans 15 amino acids. V shed 3 bases and J 7 bases; nucleotides not matched to a gene: 3. The germline gives CDR1 SGDLS, CDR2 YYNGEE. CDR3 in DNA: TGTGCCAGCAGCGAGACTAGCGGGAGGGTAAATGAGCAGTTCTTC. Residues: CASSETSGRVNEQFF.

The chain uses TRBV2 and TRBJ1-1; a weak D match, TRBD1 (6 bases). V lost 8 bases to trimming and J lost 6 bases, with 16 bases between them. Germline V gene sequence: CDR1 SNHLY, CDR2 FYNNEI. This CDR3 is built from 13 residues. CDR3 sequence reads: CASGYYGQSEAFF. CDR3 in DNA: TGTGCCAGCGGATATTACGGACAGTCTGAAGCTTTCTTT.

The chain recombines TRBV7-8 with TRBJ2-1, with TRBD2 matching 7 bases. The CDR3 totals 13 residues. With 8 bases clipped from V and 6 bases from J, the junction kept 7 bases outside the gene matches. Per germline, CDR1 SGHVS and CDR2 FQNEAQ. The CDR3 nucleotides read TGTGCCAGCGCCCCGACTAGCTCCAATGAGCAGTTCTTC. It encodes CASAPTSSNEQFF.

With regard to this clone: Additional DNA sequences in this sample encode the identical CDR3. V usage is TRBV5-1 and J usage is TRBJ2-5; D is undetermined. CDR1 SGHRS and CDR2 YFSETQ come from the germline V gene. CDR3 length: 14 amino acids. V was pared by 0 bases and J by 2 bases, with 8 bases between. DNA of the CDR3: TGCGCCAGCAGCTTGGGGACGGCTCAAGAGACCCAGTACTTC. Its protein product is CASSLGTAQETQYF. The variable domain in full, completed from reference TRBV5-1 and TRBJ2-5, reads KAGVTQTPRYLIKTRGQQVTLSCSPISGHRSVSWYQQTPGQGLQFLFEYFSETQRNKGNFPGRFSGRQFSNSRSEMNVSTLELGDSALYLCASSLGTAQETQYFGPGTRLLVL.

This clone showed up just a few times. The V call is TRBV1, the J call TRBJ1-5; TRBD1 reflects the table's D call only, with no check against the DNA. TRBV1 is a known pseudogene. CDR3 length: 16 amino acids. The CDR3 DNA sequence: TGCACCAGCAGCCAAGTGTACCAGGGTGTTAGTCAGCCCCAGCATTTT. Translated: CTSSQVYQGVSQPQHF.

The chain combines TRBV15 with TRBJ2-1, with D possibly called TRBD1 or TRBD2 (5 bases each). Germline CDR1 reads LNHNV; CDR2 reads YYDKDF (reference sequence). V shed 3 bases and J shed 0 bases, with 6 bases lying between them. The CDR3 runs 14 residues. The CDR3 nucleotides read TGTGCCACCAGCAGGGGGGACTCCTACAATGAGCAGTTCTTC. Translated: CATSRGDSYNEQFF.

CDR3 coding DNA: TGTGCCAGTAGTATACGTCCAGGACTAGCGGGAAGCACAGATACGCAGTATTTT. Amino acid sequence: CASSIRPGLAGSTDTQYF. The rearrangement uses TRBV19 and TRBJ2-3, with 12 bases lining up with TRBD2. Germline V gene data show CDR1 as LNHDA and CDR2 as SQIVND (reference sequence). CDR3 size: 18 residues. V lost 2 bases, J lost 0 bases, and 6 bases stayed unmatched. The full variable domain, rest sourced from reference TRBV19 and TRBJ2-3, is DGGITQSPKYLFRKEGQNVTLSCEQNLNHDAMYWYRQDPGQGLRLIYYSQIVNDFQKGDIAEGYSVSREKKESFPLTVTSAQKNPTAFYLCASSIRPGLAGSTDTQYFGPGTRLTVL.

The CDR3 is CASSLGPLAGSDTQYF. CDR3 nucleotide sequence: TGTGCCAGCAGCTTGGGCCCGCTAGCGGGATCAGATACGCAGTATTTT. V usage is TRBV5-4 and J usage is TRBJ2-3; 9 nucleotides line up with TRBD2. Germline assignment: CDR1 SGHNT and CDR2 YYREEE (reference sequence). This CDR3 comprises 16 residues. The junction had 6 bases not matched to a gene; V was cut back by 0 bases and J by 4 bases.

V is TRBV19 and J is TRBJ2-1, with 8 bases aligning to TRBD2. The V and J ends lost 6 bases and 3 bases, in that order; junction bases with no gene match: 4. The CDR3 spans 14 residues. Per the germline V gene, CDR1 is LNHDA and CDR2 is SQIVND (reference sequence). The DNA of the CDR3 is TGTGCCAGTAGCAGACTAGCGAACTACAATGAGCAGTTCTTC. Amino acid sequence: CASSRLANYNEQFF. Filled out from reference TRBV19 and TRBJ2-1, the complete variable domain reads DGGITQSPKYLFRKEGQNVTLSCEQNLNHDAMYWYRQDPGQGLRLIYYSQIVNDFQKGDIAEGYSVSREKKESFPLTVTSAQKNPTAFYLCASSRLANYNEQFFGPGTRLTVL.

This clone was seen a single time. The chain has TRBV7-9 and TRBJ1-3; D gene ambiguous. This CDR3 spans 17 amino acids. Trimming cost V 1 base and J 3 bases, with 16 bases left between them. Germline CDR1 and CDR2: SEHNR and FQNEAQ (reference sequence). The CDR3 loop reads CASSLVGGDDRGNTIYF. CDR3 DNA: TGTGCCAGCAGCTTAGTGGGTGGGGATGATCGTGGAAACACCATATATTTT.

This chain uses TRBV2 with TRBJ1-4, with D maybe TRBD1 (5 bases). The CDR3 spans 15 residues. V dropped 3 bases and J dropped 7 bases, with 15 bases sitting between them. Germline CDR1 is SNHLY and CDR2 is FYNNEI. The CDR3 coding sequence is TGTGCCAGCAGTGAGGCACGAGGGGTGGGTGAAAAACTGTTTTTT. The encoded protein is CASSEARGVGEKLFF.

The count of this clone is one. The rearrangement links TRBV5-1 to TRBJ1-1, with D possibly TRBD1 on 6 matching bases. The length of the CDR3 is 14 residues. Germline CDR1 is SGHRS and CDR2 is YFSETQ. V was cut by 4 bases and J by 0 bases, with 10 bases left in between. The chain's CDR3 is CASSDTGMNTEAFF. CDR3 nucleotide sequence: TGCGCCAGCAGCGATACAGGGATGAACACTGAAGCTTTCTTT.

The rearrangement joins TRBV7-2 to TRBJ2-3, with D perhaps TRBD1 (5 bases). Trimming cost V 1 base and J 11 bases, with 19 bases left between them. Germline-derived CDR1 and CDR2 are SGHTA and FQGNSA. There are 15 residues in the CDR3. For the CDR3, the DNA is TGTGCCAGCAGCTTAGAGTCAGGGAACAGGTTCGGGCAGTATTTT. Translated: CASSLESGNRFGQYF.

The genes are TRBV5-5 and TRBJ1-1; TRBD1 agrees at 8 bases. The germline V gene has CDR1 SGHKS and CDR2 YYEKEE (reference sequence). Losses at the gene ends were 4 bases for V and 8 bases for J; bases not matched to a gene: 4. The CDR3 is made up of 12 amino acids. The chain's CDR3 is CASSLGQGEAFF. The CDR3 region has the DNA TGTGCCAGCAGCCTAGGACAGGGCGAAGCTTTCTTT. Together with reference TRBV5-5 and TRBJ1-1, the CDR3 gives the full variable domain: DAGVTQSPTHLIKTRGQQVTLRCSPISGHKSVSWYQQVLGQGPQFIFQYYEKEERGRGNFPDRFSARQFPNYSSELNVNALLLGDSALYLCASSLGQGEAFFGQGTRLTVV.

In the case of this clone: A far larger clone is a single base away, which makes a read error likely. The rearrangement links TRBV7-2 to TRBJ1-3; 10 nucleotides agree with TRBD1. The CDR3 consists of 17 residues. Per germline, CDR1 SGHTA and CDR2 FQGNSA. The CDR3 DNA reads as TGTGCCAGCAGCGCCCGACAGGGGGCTCTCTCTAGAAACACCATATATTTT. Its protein product is CASSARQGALSRNTIYF. Drawing the rest from reference TRBV7-2 and TRBJ1-3, the complete variable domain is GAGVSQSPSNKVTEKGKDVELRCDPISGHTALYWYRQSLGQGLEFLIYFQGNSAPDKSGLPSDRFSAERTGGSVSTLTIQRTQQEDSAVYLCASSARQGALSRNTIYFGEGSWLTVV.